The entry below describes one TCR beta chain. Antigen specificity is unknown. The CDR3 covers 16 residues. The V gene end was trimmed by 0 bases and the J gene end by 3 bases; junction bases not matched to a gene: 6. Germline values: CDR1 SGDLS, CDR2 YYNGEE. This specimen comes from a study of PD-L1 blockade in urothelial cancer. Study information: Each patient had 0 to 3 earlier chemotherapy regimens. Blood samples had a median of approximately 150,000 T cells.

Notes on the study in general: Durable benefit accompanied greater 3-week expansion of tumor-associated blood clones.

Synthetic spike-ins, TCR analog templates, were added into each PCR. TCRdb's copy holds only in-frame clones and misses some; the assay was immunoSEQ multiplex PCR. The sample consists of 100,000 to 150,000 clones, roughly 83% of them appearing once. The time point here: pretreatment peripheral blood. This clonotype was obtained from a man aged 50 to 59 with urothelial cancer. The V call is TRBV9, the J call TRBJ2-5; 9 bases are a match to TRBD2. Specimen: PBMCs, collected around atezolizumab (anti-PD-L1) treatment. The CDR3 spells CASSVAGSGSKETQYF. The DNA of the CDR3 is TGTGCCAGCAGCGTAGCTGGTAGCGGGAGTAAAGAGACCCAGTACTTC.